The next 11 T cell receptor beta chains were all read from a single sample in a study of CD8 T cells in ankylosing spondylitis. Study-wide findings and caveats: Ankylosing spondylitis blood appeared to be characterized by a TCR beta motif of fewer than ten highly homologous variants.

These receptors lack a known antigen. TCRdb ran MiXCR on the 5' RACE reads and lists one entry per CDR3 protein. Altogether about 460,000 distinct CDR3 sequences are present, about 5% being singletons, with the ten largest covering 3% to 4.5%. Sequencing was carried out using blood, either unsorted or a sorted T cell fraction (not recorded which). Receptors originate from a male donor with ankylosing spondylitis.

At least ten counts were recorded for this clonotype. This chain connects TRBV5-1 to TRBJ1-1; D not resolved. Germline V gene sequence: CDR1 SGHRS, CDR2 YFSETQ. The CDR3 covers 13 residues. V was clipped by 0 bases and J by 9 bases, with 12 bases between them. CDR3 in DNA: TGCGCCAGCAGCTTGGGACGGGAGGTGAAAGCTTTCTTT. This codes for CASSLGREVKAFF.

This clonotype was counted many times. This chain links TRBV28 with TRBJ1-2; unclear D gene. The V gene's germline CDR1 is MDHEN and CDR2 SYDVKM. The CDR3 runs 12 residues. Trimming pared 6 bases from V and 7 bases from J, leaving 12 bases between. The CDR3 DNA is TGTGCCAGCAGCACCACATCGGGTGGCTACACCTTC. The encoded protein is CASSTTSGGYTF.

This clonotype was seen many times. V is TRBV7-9 and J is TRBJ2-3, with 7 bases that match TRBD2. The length of the CDR3 is 15 residues. CDR1 and CDR2 from the germline V gene are SEHNR and FQNEAQ (reference sequence). With V trimmed by 7 bases and J by 0 bases, 7 bases remained unmatched. The DNA of the CDR3 is TGTGCCAGCACCCCGGGGAGGGCGAGCACAGATACGCAGTATTTT. Translated, it gives CASTPGRASTDTQYF.

This clonotype was detected ten times or more. V is TRBV28 and J is TRBJ1-1; D perhaps matches TRBD1 (5 bases). Looked up from germline, CDR1 is MDHEN and CDR2 is SYDVKM. Trimming cost V 4 bases and J 3 bases, with 9 bases left between them. This CDR3 comprises 13 residues. Here the CDR3 DNA reads TGTGCCAGCAGTTCGGGGGGTTACACTGAAGCTTTCTTT. It codes for CASSSGGYTEAFF.

Remarks on this clonotype: Germline and junction disagree at one end, which may indicate a read error. J is TRBJ2-2 and V is TRBV20-1; TRBD1 matches 7 bases. The length of the CDR3 is 14 residues. Germline CDR1 reads DFQATT; CDR2 reads SNEGSKA (reference sequence). DNA for the CDR3: TGCAGTGCTTACTACACCGGGACAGAGCTTGAGCTGTCTTTT. It specifies CSAYYTGTELELSF.

This clonotype was seen at least ten times. The gene calls are TRBV25-1 and TRBJ2-2, with D uncertain. V was shortened by 1 base and J by 4 bases, with 13 bases between the two germline ends. The CDR3 length is 16 residues. CDR1 and CDR2 from the germline V gene are MGHDK and SYGVNS. CDR3 residues: CASSEFFPGSTGELFF. DNA of the CDR3: TGTGCCAGCAGTGAATTCTTCCCAGGCAGCACCGGGGAGCTGTTTTTT.

This clonotype occurred many times. CDR3 in amino acids: CASSDRAVVQETQYF. CDR3 in DNA: TGTGCCAGCAGTGACAGGGCAGTCGTGCAAGAGACCCAGTACTTC. J is TRBJ2-5 and V is TRBV6-1, with D maybe TRBD1 (5 bases). The V gene's germline CDR1 is MNHNS and CDR2 SASEGT. CDR3 length: 15 amino acids. The V end lost 3 bases, the J end lost 2 bases, and 13 bases lay between the germline ends.

This clonotype has at least ten counts. The CDR3 sequence is CASSLSLSGSSSYEQYF. DNA of the CDR3: TGTGCCAGCAGCTTATCGCTGAGCGGGAGTAGTTCCTACGAGCAGTACTTC. V gene TRBV7-8 combines with J gene TRBJ2-7, with 8 bases that match TRBD2. This CDR3 spans 17 amino acids. V was pared by 2 bases and J by 1 base, with 10 bases of the junction left unmatched. Germline V gene sequence: CDR1 SGHVS, CDR2 FQNEAQ.

The table lists this clonotype with many counts. The V call is TRBV24-1, the J call TRBJ2-2; perhaps TRBD1 as D (5 bases). The germline V gene has CDR1 KGHDR and CDR2 SFDVKD. Deletions cut 6 bases from V and 2 bases from J, with 18 bases between. This CDR3 spans 17 amino acids. As DNA, the CDR3 is TGTGCCACCAGTCGAGCGAAGACAGCCTTTAACACCGGGGAGCTGTTTTTT. It specifies CATSRAKTAFNTGELFF.

This clonotype was seen many times. The chain employs TRBV24-1 and TRBJ2-3; TRBD2 matches 11 bases. V trimming: 1 base; J trimming: 0 bases; junction bases outside the gene matches: 2. The CDR3 consists of 17 residues. Germline V gene sequence: CDR1 KGHDR, CDR2 SFDVKD. CDR3 bases: TGTGCCACCAGTGATTTCAGGACTAGCGGGAGCACAGATACGCAGTATTTT. The encoded protein is CATSDFRTSGSTDTQYF.

This clonotype appeared many times. The chain joins TRBV12-3 or TRBV12-4 to TRBJ2-7, with D unresolved. The CDR3 sequence is 14 residues long. V was trimmed by 5 bases and J by 0 bases, leaving 11 bases between them. The CDR3 nucleotides are TGTGCCAGCAGTCCGCAGACGAGCTCCTACGAGCAGTACTTC. This encodes CASSPQTSSYEQYF.